This TCR beta chain was sequenced during a study of Ad26.COV2.S vaccination and SARS-CoV-2 variants. Study-wide background: Intramuscular Ad26.COV2.S doses were given once or twice, 56 days apart. Study-level results: An underestimation of total T cell responses may have resulted from the TCR breadth and depth analyses.

As to treatment: 15 to 20 received Ad26.COV2.S at low or high dose, single or two shots; 5 received placebo; per-sample allocation not given. Samples were taken on day 63 after the first vaccine or placebo injection. At a Boston site, the person donating was an adult of 18-55 years. Expressing Wuhan-strain SARS-CoV-2 spike, an Ad26 vector served as the vaccine. CDR3 length equals 16 residues. The junction had 12 bases not matched to a gene; V was cut back by 7 bases and J by 0 bases. Germline V gene data show CDR1 as MNHNY and CDR2 as SVGAGI (reference sequence). For this clone: Its antigen is currently unknown.

Sequenced by immunoSEQ multiplex PCR; TCRdb stores in-frame clones only, minus some. The data hold fewer than 800,000 clones, with approximately 88% observed a single time. The V gene is TRBV6-6, the J gene TRBJ2-7; 7 bases map to TRBD1. The sequencing used peripheral blood, collected in a trial of Ad26.COV2.S vaccine versus placebo. The source is a person between 18 and 65 years old who received the Ad26.COV2.S COVID-19 vaccine or a placebo. The CDR3 sequence: CASMGDRAAHSYEQYF. DNA for the CDR3: TGTGCCAGCATGGGTGACAGGGCCGCCCACTCCTACGAGCAGTACTTC.